Below are 21 T cell receptor beta chains sequenced from a single sample in a study of blood T cell repertoires in COVID-19. Assay: immunoSEQ multiplex PCR; the TCRdb copy retains only in-frame clones and omits some. The sample records a few hundred thousand clones, about 90% being singletons. The sequenced sample was PBMCs or T cells enriched from blood (not recorded which). All receptors come from a woman aged 25 to 39 who had recovered from COVID-19.

The chain employs TRBV2 and TRBJ1-4; tentatively, D is TRBD1 (6 bases). This CDR3 has 14 amino acids. Germline CDR1 is SNHLY and CDR2 is FYNNEI. The V and J ends lost 6 bases and 5 bases respectively, with 13 bases between them. The CDR3 DNA reads as TGTGCCAGCAGGGAGGACAGTGGAAATGAAAAACTGTTTTTT. Amino acid sequence: CASREDSGNEKLFF.

The chain is built from TRBV5-1 and TRBJ1-1; 9 positions agree with TRBD1. Germline V gene data show CDR1 as SGHRS and CDR2 as YFSETQ. V lost 5 bases and J lost 5; bases outside the gene matches: 13. This CDR3 is 16 amino acids long. The CDR3 is CASRNLGQGSGTEAFF. The CDR3 DNA follows: TGCGCCAGCAGAAACCTAGGACAGGGGTCGGGGACTGAAGCTTTCTTT. The entire variable domain, with the rest obtained from reference TRBV5-1 and TRBJ1-1, is as follows: KAGVTQTPRYLIKTRGQQVTLSCSPISGHRSVSWYQQTPGQGLQFLFEYFSETQRNKGNFPGRFSGRQFSNSRSEMNVSTLELGDSALYLCASRNLGQGSGTEAFFGQGTRLTVV.

There are a few counts of this clone. J is TRBJ2-7 and V is TRBV6-1; D is perhaps TRBD1 (6 bases). Trimming took 3 bases from V and 2 from J, leaving 11 bases between them. Looked up from germline, CDR1 is MNHNS and CDR2 is SASEGT. The CDR3 runs 14 residues. The CDR3 DNA follows: TGTGCCAGCAGTGACAGGGGTTACACCTACGAGCAGTACTTC. Translated, it gives CASSDRGYTYEQYF.

The V and J genes are TRBV5-8 and TRBJ2-7, with D possibly being TRBD2 (6 bases). Per the germline V gene, CDR1 is SGHTS and CDR2 is YDEGEE. The CDR3 has 14 residues. V gave up 4 bases and J gave up 6 bases, with 17 bases separating them. CDR3 sequence (DNA): TGTGCCAGCAGCGCCGTAGGGAGGCGATCCGAGCAGTACTTC. Protein product: CASSAVGRRSEQYF. The complete variable domain, with remaining parts taken from reference TRBV5-8 and TRBJ2-7, reads EAGVTQSPTHLIKTRGQQATLRCSPISGHTSVYWYQQALGLGLQFLLWYDEGEERNRGNFPPRFSGRQFPNYSSELNVNALELEDSALYLCASSAVGRRSEQYFGPGTRLTVT.

This chain joins TRBV9 and TRBJ2-3; D perhaps matches TRBD1 (5 bases). Trimming stripped 1 base from V and 9 bases from J, with 9 bases between. The CDR3 has 12 amino acids. Per the germline V gene, CDR1 is SGDLS and CDR2 is YYNGEE. The CDR3 nucleotides read TGTGCCAGCAGCGTAAAAGACAGAACGCAGTATTTT. Translated, it gives CASSVKDRTQYF.

V gene TRBV19 combines with J gene TRBJ1-6; no clear D gene. CDR1 LNHDA and CDR2 SQIVND come from the germline V gene (reference sequence). CDR3 length equals 12 residues. The ends were cut back, 5 bases at V and 8 bases at J, with 7 bases in the middle. CDR3 DNA: TGTGCCAGTAGTCCCGCAGATTCACCCCTCCACTTT. Its protein is CASSPADSPLHF.

This clone was seen just once. This sequence joins TRBV28 and TRBJ2-5; 9 bases align to TRBD1. CDR3 length: 16 amino acids. Unmatched junction bases numbered 10, after V lost 3 bases and J lost 5 bases. The germline gives CDR1 MDHEN, CDR2 SYDVKM. CDR3 loop: CASSFVPGQGGETQYF. The CDR3 region has the DNA TGTGCCAGCAGTTTCGTGCCGGGACAGGGCGGGGAGACCCAGTACTTC.

The chain employs TRBV28 and TRBJ1-4; no reliable D call. CDR3 length: 13 residues. CDR1 is MDHEN, CDR2 SYDVKM, per germline. V was clipped by 11 bases and J by 5 bases, with 15 bases between them. The CDR3 sequence: CAVLEAANEKLFF. The CDR3 DNA is TGTGCCGTCTTGGAGGCGGCGAATGAAAAACTGTTTTTT.

This sequence joins TRBV5-3 and TRBJ1-1; 7 positions agree with TRBD1. TRBV5-3 is designated an ORF whose function remains uncertain. V lost 4 bases to trimming and J lost 4 bases; unmatched junction nucleotides: 7. The CDR3 has 14 amino acids. The CDR3 DNA reads TGTGCCAGAAGCGGCCGACAGGGAGTCACTGAAGCTTTCTTT. Translated, it gives CARSGRQGVTEAFF.

The chain has TRBV11-2 and TRBJ2-1, with 11 bases fitting TRBD1. CDR3 length: 14 residues. CDR1 and CDR2 (germline): SGHAT, FQNNGV. The V gene end was trimmed by 4 bases and the J gene end by 7 bases; junction bases not matched to a gene: 3. The CDR3: CASSWDRGINEQFF. In DNA form, the CDR3 reads TGTGCCAGCAGCTGGGACAGGGGGATTAATGAGCAGTTCTTC.

The chain recombines TRBV5-6 with TRBJ1-2, with 7 bases identical to TRBD1. The V segment lost 0 bases and the J segment 8 bases; nucleotides outside the gene matches: 10. CDR3 length: 15 residues. Germline V gene data show CDR1 as SGHDT and CDR2 as YYEEEE. The CDR3: CASSLAGTAAGGYTF. As DNA, the CDR3 is TGTGCCAGCAGCTTGGCCGGGACAGCCGCTGGGGGCTACACCTTC.

The rearrangement links TRBV24-1 to TRBJ1-2; D possibly corresponds to TRBD1 (5 bases). Germline V CDR1 and CDR2: KGHDR, SFDVKD. This CDR3 is 14 amino acids long. Trimming took off 3 bases at V and 4 bases at J, with 11 bases between the two ends. Written as DNA, the CDR3 is TGTGCCACCAGTGATCCAACAGGCTTCTATGGCTACACCTTC. It specifies CATSDPTGFYGYTF.

The CDR3 region has the DNA TGTGCCAGCAGCCGGCGGGACGTACAACACACCGGGGAGCTGTTTTTT. It yields the protein CASSRRDVQHTGELFF. The V gene is TRBV3-1 (or the pseudogene TRBV3-2), the J gene TRBJ2-2, with D maybe TRBD2 (6 bases). This CDR3 is built from 16 residues. V was pared by 4 bases and J by 3 bases, with 15 bases between. Germline loops: CDR1 LGHDT, CDR2 YNNKEL (reference sequence).

The chain uses TRBV10-1 and TRBJ2-1; 10 nucleotides match TRBD2. V shed 2 bases, J shed 7 bases, and the junction held 5 bases outside the gene matches. The CDR3 has 15 amino acids. CDR1 and CDR2 from the germline V gene are WNHNN and SYGVQD (reference sequence). This chain's CDR3 is CASSETSGAKNEQFF. The CDR3 nucleotides read TGCGCCAGCAGTGAGACTAGCGGGGCCAAAAATGAGCAGTTCTTC.

CDR3 residues: CASSPRTGGATYTGELFF. The CDR3 DNA follows: TGTGCCAGCAGCCCTCGGACAGGGGGCGCAACTTACACCGGGGAGCTGTTTTTT. This chain joins TRBV11-2 and TRBJ2-2; 11 positions match TRBD1. Looked up from germline, CDR1 is SGHAT and CDR2 is FQNNGV. Germline trimming cut 5 bases from V and 3 bases from J; bases unmatched to any gene: 11. The CDR3 is 18 amino acids.

The chain has TRBV7-9 and TRBJ1-5, with TRBD1 identical over 9 bases. CDR1 is SEHNR, CDR2 FQNEAQ, per germline (reference sequence). V lost 3 bases to trimming and J lost 6 bases; unmatched junction nucleotides: 6. The CDR3 sequence is 15 residues long. The CDR3 region is CASSFDRGRIQPQHF. Here the CDR3 DNA reads TGTGCCAGCAGCTTTGACAGGGGGAGGATTCAGCCCCAGCATTTT.

The rearrangement links TRBV18 to TRBJ1-5; TRBD1 matches at 8 bases. CDR3 length: 15 amino acids. Per the germline V gene, CDR1 is KGHSH and CDR2 is LQKENI. V shed 6 bases and J 5 bases; nucleotides not matched to a gene: 9. CDR3 in amino acids: CASSEIRDRHQPQHF. As DNA, the CDR3 is TGTGCCAGCTCTGAGATCCGGGACAGGCATCAGCCCCAGCATTTT.

The gene calls are TRBV5-5 and TRBJ1-5; 9 bases line up with TRBD1. CDR3 length equals 17 residues. J was trimmed by 4 bases and V by 4 bases; bases with no gene match: 12. Germline assignment: CDR1 SGHKS and CDR2 YYEKEE (reference sequence). The CDR3 DNA is TGTGCCAGCAGCACACTTCCCATCGACAGGGGGAATCAGCCCCAGCATTTT. Protein sequence: CASSTLPIDRGNQPQHF.

The V gene is TRBV28, the J gene TRBJ2-7, with 11 bases identical to TRBD2. With V trimmed by 7 bases and J by 3 bases, 11 bases remained unmatched. The germline CDR1 and CDR2 sequences are MDHEN and SYDVKM. The CDR3 sequence is 16 residues long. The CDR3 DNA is TGTGCCAGCACCCCACCGGGACTAGCGGTAGACTACGAGCAGTACTTC. It encodes CASTPPGLAVDYEQYF.

J is TRBJ1-4 and V is TRBV10-3, with 7 nucleotides matching TRBD1. The ends lost 11 bases at V and 4 bases at J; junction bases unmatched: 7. Looked up from germline, CDR1 is ENHRY and CDR2 is SYGVKD. The length of the CDR3 is 13 residues. CDR3 sequence reads: CASTGTVNEKLFF. The CDR3 coding sequence is TGTGCCTCAACCGGGACAGTTAATGAAAAACTGTTTTTT.

This chain uses TRBV10-2 with TRBJ1-1; D possibly corresponds to TRBD1 (5 bases). The CDR3 is 11 residues long. The germline V and J ends were trimmed by 5 bases and 7 bases, with 8 bases remaining between them. Germline V gene sequence: CDR1 WSHSY, CDR2 SAAADI. The CDR3 DNA sequence: TGCGCCAGCAGTCTGGGGGGTGAAGCTTTCTTT. This gives the protein CASSLGGEAFF.